This is a list of T cell receptor beta chains from one sample in a study of CD8 T cells in ankylosing spondylitis. TCRdb reanalysed the 5' RACE reads using MiXCR and keeps one entry per CDR3 protein. The sample lists about 130,000 distinct CDR3 sequences, roughly an eighth seen once, with under 3% in the top ten. The sequenced material came from blood, either unsorted or a sorted T cell fraction (not recorded which). The source of these receptors is a female donor with ankylosing spondylitis or in good health (not recorded which). CDR3s include the opening cysteine and the closing phenylalanine or tryptophan. The D gene is left open where the match is weak. Not every row has a clone size; where given, it reads once, few, many or a size class.

V gene: TRBV11-2
J gene: TRBJ2-5
clone size: -
D gene: TRBD1
CDR3 DNA: TGTGCCAGCACCCAACGGGACAGCCAAGAGACCCAGTACTTC
CDR3 protein: CASTQRDSQETQYF

V gene: TRBV5-1
J gene: TRBJ2-2
clone size: -
D gene: TRBD1
CDR3 DNA: TGCGCCAGCAGCCCGACAGGGCGAAACGGGGAGCTGTTTTTT
CDR3 protein: CASSPTGRNGELFF

V gene: TRBV20-1
J gene: TRBJ1-1
clone size: few
D gene: -
CDR3 DNA: TGCAGTGCTAGAGACAGACTGAACACTGAAGCTTTCTTT
CDR3 protein: CSARDRLNTEAFF

V gene: TRBV7-2
J gene: TRBJ2-5
clone size: -
D gene: -
CDR3 DNA: TGTGCCAGCAGCCCGTCTCCAGCTAAAGAGACCCAGTACTTC
CDR3 protein: CASSPSPAKETQYF

V gene: TRBV12-2
J gene: TRBJ2-1
clone size: few
D gene: -
CDR3 DNA: TGTGCAAGTCGCTTAGGTGGCGGGAGCTCCTACAATGAGCAGTTCTTC
CDR3 protein: CASRLGGGSSYNEQFF

V gene: TRBV20-1
J gene: TRBJ1-5
clone size: -
D gene: TRBD1
CDR3 DNA: TGCAGTGCTAGAGGTGAGACAGGGAGCAATCAGCCCCAGCATTTT
CDR3 protein: CSARGETGSNQPQHF

V gene: TRBV20-1
J gene: TRBJ2-1
clone size: many
D gene: -
CDR3 DNA: TGCAGTGCTAGAGATACAAGTCAGGGGCTCACCTACAATGAGCAGTTCTTC
CDR3 protein: CSARDTSQGLTYNEQFF

V gene: TRBV28
J gene: TRBJ1-2
clone size: -
D gene: TRBD1
CDR3 DNA: TGTGCCAGCAGTCCTGGACAGGGGATAAGCTATGGCTACACCTTC
CDR3 protein: CASSPGQGISYGYTF

V gene: TRBV20-1
J gene: TRBJ1-2
clone size: -
D gene: -
CDR3 DNA: TGCAGTGCTTCACTAACCGACGGGGGCTACACCTTC
CDR3 protein: CSASLTDGGYTF

V gene: TRBV29-1
J gene: TRBJ2-7
clone size: -
D gene: -
CDR3 DNA: TGCAGCGAGGAACTGGGAAACCCCTACGAGCAGTACTTC
CDR3 protein: CSEELGNPYEQYF

V gene: TRBV29-1
J gene: TRBJ2-3
clone size: many
D gene: -
CDR3 DNA: TGCAGCGTTGAACGGGAAGCAGATACGCAGTATTTT
CDR3 protein: CSVEREADTQYF

V gene: TRBV20-1
J gene: TRBJ1-6
clone size: -
D gene: TRBD1
CDR3 DNA: TGCAGTGCTACGACAGGGGGGGATTCACCCCTCCACTTT
CDR3 protein: CSATTGGDSPLHF

V gene: TRBV2
J gene: TRBJ2-7
clone size: -
D gene: -
CDR3 DNA: TGTGCCAGCAGTGAAAGGACGGCGAACGACTTC
CDR3 protein: CASSERTANDF

V gene: TRBV5-1
J gene: TRBJ2-3
clone size: many
D gene: -
CDR3 DNA: TGCGCCAGCAGCTTAAGAAGCACAGATACGCAGTATTTT
CDR3 protein: CASSLRSTDTQYF

V gene: TRBV15
J gene: TRBJ2-3
clone size: many
D gene: -
CDR3 DNA: TGTGCCACCAGCAGAGGTCTAAACGGGGGTTTCGATACGCAGTATTTT
CDR3 protein: CATSRGLNGGFDTQYF

V gene: TRBV7-8
J gene: TRBJ2-3
clone size: few
D gene: -
CDR3 DNA: TGTGCCAGCCACCGGGACTCCAACACAGATACGCAGTATTTT
CDR3 protein: CASHRDSNTDTQYF

V gene: TRBV5-1
J gene: TRBJ1-5
clone size: many
D gene: TRBD1
CDR3 DNA: TGCGCCAGCAGCTTGGAGGGGACAGGGAGCAATCAGCCCCAGCATTTT
CDR3 protein: CASSLEGTGSNQPQHF

V gene: TRBV28
J gene: TRBJ2-2
clone size: -
D gene: -
CDR3 DNA: TGTGCCAGCAGCTGGACAGCCTTAAACACCGGGGAGCTGTTTTTT
CDR3 protein: CASSWTALNTGELFF

V gene: TRBV20-1
J gene: TRBJ2-5
clone size: few
D gene: TRBD1
CDR3 DNA: TGCAGTGCTAAAGAGACAGGGATGGAGACCCAGTACTTC
CDR3 protein: CSAKETGMETQYF

V gene: TRBV12-3/TRBV12-4
J gene: TRBJ1-2
clone size: -
D gene: -
CDR3 DNA: TGTGCCAGCAAAAGGAGGGATAACTATGGCTACACCTTC
CDR3 protein: CASKRRDNYGYTF

V gene: TRBV29-1
J gene: TRBJ2-2
clone size: few
D gene: -
CDR3 DNA: TGCAGCGTTCGGTGGGTTGACGGGGAGCTGTTTTTT
CDR3 protein: CSVRWVDGELFF

V gene: TRBV5-1
J gene: TRBJ1-1
clone size: many
D gene: -
CDR3 DNA: TGCGCCAGCAGCACAGGGCAGAACACTGAAGCTTTCTTT
CDR3 protein: CASSTGQNTEAFF

V gene: TRBV3-1
J gene: TRBJ2-2
clone size: -
D gene: TRBD2
CDR3 DNA: TGTGCCAGCAGCCGACTAGCGGGAGAGGTCACCGGGGAGCTGTTTTTT
CDR3 protein: CASSRLAGEVTGELFF

V gene: TRBV5-1
J gene: TRBJ2-7
clone size: -
D gene: TRBD2
CDR3 DNA: TGCGCCAGCAGCCCCGGGACTAGCGGGATTTTCGGGTACGAGCAGTACTTC
CDR3 protein: CASSPGTSGIFGYEQYF

V gene: TRBV7-6
J gene: TRBJ1-6
clone size: many
D gene: -
CDR3 DNA: TGTGCCAGCAGCTTATCTGCGGGCCTAAATAATTCACCCCTCCACTTT
CDR3 protein: CASSLSAGLNNSPLHF

V gene: TRBV7-9
J gene: TRBJ1-2
clone size: many
D gene: -
CDR3 DNA: TGTGCCAGCAGCTTATCTCTGGAGGGCTACACCTTC
CDR3 protein: CASSLSLEGYTF

V gene: TRBV5-1
J gene: TRBJ1-2
clone size: few
D gene: -
CDR3 DNA: TGCGCCAGCAGCTTGTCGCGGAAAAACTATGGCTACACCTTC
CDR3 protein: CASSLSRKNYGYTF

V gene: TRBV28
J gene: TRBJ1-4
clone size: many
D gene: TRBD1
CDR3 DNA: TGTGCCAGCAGTTCCCTTGGACAGGGGAGGAATGAAAAACTGTTTTTT
CDR3 protein: CASSSLGQGRNEKLFF

V gene: TRBV5-5
J gene: TRBJ1-1
clone size: many
D gene: TRBD1
CDR3 DNA: TGTGCCAGCAGCTCCAAACCGACAGGGATAGTGAACACTGAAGCTTTCTTT
CDR3 protein: CASSSKPTGIVNTEAFF

V gene: TRBV28
J gene: TRBJ2-1
clone size: many
D gene: -
CDR3 DNA: TGTGCCAGCAGTCCGAATCTCCTAGGCTCCTACAATGAGCAGTTCTTC
CDR3 protein: CASSPNLLGSYNEQFF

V gene: TRBV2
J gene: TRBJ2-7
clone size: -
D gene: -
CDR3 DNA: TGTGCCAGCCTTGCGGGGATGTACCCCTACGAGCAGTACTTC
CDR3 protein: CASLAGMYPYEQYF

V gene: TRBV7-2
J gene: TRBJ1-1
clone size: -
D gene: -
CDR3 DNA: TGTGCCAGCAGCTTAATGGGGCAGTGGATTTGGGTCTTT
CDR3 protein: CASSLMGQWIWVF